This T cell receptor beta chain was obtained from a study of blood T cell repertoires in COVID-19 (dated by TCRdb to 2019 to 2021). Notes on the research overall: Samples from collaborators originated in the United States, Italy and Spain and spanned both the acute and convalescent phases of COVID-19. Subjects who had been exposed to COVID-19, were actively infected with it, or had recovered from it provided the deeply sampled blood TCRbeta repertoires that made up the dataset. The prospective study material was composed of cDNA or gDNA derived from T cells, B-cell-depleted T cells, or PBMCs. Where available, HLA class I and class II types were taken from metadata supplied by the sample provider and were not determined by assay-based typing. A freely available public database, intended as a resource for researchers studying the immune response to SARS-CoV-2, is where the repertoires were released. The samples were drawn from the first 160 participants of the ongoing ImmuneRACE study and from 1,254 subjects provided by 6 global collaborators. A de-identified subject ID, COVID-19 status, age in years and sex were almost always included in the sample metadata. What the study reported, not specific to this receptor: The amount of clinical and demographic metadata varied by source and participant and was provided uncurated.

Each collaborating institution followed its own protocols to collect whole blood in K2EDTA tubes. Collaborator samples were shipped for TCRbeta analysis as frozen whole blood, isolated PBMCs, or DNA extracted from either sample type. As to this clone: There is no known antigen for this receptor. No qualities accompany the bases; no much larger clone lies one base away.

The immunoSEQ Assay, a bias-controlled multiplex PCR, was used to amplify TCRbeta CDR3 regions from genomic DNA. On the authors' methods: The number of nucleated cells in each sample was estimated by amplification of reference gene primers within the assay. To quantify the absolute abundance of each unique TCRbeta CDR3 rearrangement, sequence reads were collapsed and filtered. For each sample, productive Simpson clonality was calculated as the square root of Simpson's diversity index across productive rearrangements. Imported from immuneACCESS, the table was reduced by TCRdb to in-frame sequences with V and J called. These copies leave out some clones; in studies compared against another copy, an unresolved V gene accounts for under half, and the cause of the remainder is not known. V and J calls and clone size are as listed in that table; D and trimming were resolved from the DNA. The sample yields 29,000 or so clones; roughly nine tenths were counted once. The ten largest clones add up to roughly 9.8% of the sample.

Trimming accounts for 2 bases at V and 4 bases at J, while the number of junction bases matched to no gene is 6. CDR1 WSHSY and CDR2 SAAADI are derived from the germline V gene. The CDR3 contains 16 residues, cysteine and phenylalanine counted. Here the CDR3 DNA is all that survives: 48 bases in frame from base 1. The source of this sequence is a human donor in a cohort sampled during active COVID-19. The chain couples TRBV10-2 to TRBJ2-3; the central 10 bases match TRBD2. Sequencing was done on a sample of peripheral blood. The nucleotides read TGCGCCAGCAGTGAGGGGCTAGCGGGGGTTTCAGATACGCAGTATTTT. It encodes CASSEGLAGVSDTQYF.